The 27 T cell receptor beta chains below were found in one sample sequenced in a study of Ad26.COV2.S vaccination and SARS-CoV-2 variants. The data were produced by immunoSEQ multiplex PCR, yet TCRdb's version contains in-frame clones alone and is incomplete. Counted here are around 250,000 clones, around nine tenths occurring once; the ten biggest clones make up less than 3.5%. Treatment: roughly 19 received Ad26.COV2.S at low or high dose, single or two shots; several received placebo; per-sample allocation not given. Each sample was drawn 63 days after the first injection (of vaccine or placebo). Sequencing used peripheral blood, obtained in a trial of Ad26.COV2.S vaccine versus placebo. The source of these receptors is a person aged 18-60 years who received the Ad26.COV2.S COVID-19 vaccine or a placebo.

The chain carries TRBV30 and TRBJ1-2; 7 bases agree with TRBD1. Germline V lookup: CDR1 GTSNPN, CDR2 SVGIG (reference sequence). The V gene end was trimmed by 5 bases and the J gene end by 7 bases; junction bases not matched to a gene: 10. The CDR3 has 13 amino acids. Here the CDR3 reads CAWRQQGLFGYTF. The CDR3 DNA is TGTGCCTGGCGGCAACAGGGGCTATTTGGCTACACCTTC.

CDR3 in DNA: TGTGCCAGCAGCGGCGGGGGCCCTAATACGCAGTATTTT. Translation: CASSGGGPNTQYF. The chain employs TRBV12-3 or TRBV12-4 and TRBJ2-3, with a weak D call TRBD2 (7 bases). The CDR3 has 13 amino acids. The ends were cut back, 6 bases at V and 7 bases at J, with 14 bases in the middle.

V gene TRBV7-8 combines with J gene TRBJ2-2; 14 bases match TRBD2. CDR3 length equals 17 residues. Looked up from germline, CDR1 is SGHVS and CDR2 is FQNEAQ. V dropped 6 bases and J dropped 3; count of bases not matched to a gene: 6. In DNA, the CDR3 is TGTGCCAGCAGACTCGGGACTAGCGGGGGTCACACCGGGGAGCTGTTTTTT. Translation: CASRLGTSGGHTGELFF.

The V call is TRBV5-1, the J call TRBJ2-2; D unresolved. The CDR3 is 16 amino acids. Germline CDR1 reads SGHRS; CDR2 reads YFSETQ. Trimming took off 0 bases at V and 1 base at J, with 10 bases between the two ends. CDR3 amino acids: CASSLGWAVNTGELFF. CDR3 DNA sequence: TGCGCCAGCAGCTTGGGATGGGCGGTGAACACCGGGGAGCTGTTTTTT.

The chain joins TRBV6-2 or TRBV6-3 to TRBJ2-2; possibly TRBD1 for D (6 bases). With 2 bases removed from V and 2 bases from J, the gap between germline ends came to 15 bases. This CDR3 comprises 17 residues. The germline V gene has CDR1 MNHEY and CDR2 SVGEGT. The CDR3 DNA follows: TGTGCCAGCAGTTACGGGGGCAGACTTGCCAACACCGGGGAGCTGTTTTTT. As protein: CASSYGGRLANTGELFF.

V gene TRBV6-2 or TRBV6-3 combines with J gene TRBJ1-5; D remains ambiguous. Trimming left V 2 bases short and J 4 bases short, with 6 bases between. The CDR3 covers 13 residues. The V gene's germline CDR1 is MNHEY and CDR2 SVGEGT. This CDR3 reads CASSYTVNQPQHF. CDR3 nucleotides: TGTGCCAGCAGTTACACGGTGAATCAGCCCCAGCATTTT.

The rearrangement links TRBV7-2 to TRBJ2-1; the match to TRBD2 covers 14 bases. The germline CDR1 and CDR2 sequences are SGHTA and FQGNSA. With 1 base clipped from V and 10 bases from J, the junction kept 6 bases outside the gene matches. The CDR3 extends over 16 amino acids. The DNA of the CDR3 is TGTGCCAGCAGCTTAGAAAGACTAGCGGGGGGGCAGGAGCAGTTCTTC. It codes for CASSLERLAGGQEQFF.

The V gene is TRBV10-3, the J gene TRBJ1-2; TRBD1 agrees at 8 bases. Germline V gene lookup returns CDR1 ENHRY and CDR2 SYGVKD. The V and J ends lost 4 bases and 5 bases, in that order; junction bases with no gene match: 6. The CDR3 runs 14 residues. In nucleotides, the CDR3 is TGTGCCATCAGTGCCGGGACAGGTACTTATGGCTACACCTTC. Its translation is CAISAGTGTYGYTF.

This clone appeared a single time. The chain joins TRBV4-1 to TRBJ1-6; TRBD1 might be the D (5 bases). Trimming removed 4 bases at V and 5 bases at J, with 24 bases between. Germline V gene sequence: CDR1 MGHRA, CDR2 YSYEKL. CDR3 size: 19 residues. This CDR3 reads CASSPLGGPGDRDNSPLHF. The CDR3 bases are TGCGCCAGCAGCCCCCTGGGGGGTCCGGGGGACCGCGATAATTCACCCCTCCACTTT.

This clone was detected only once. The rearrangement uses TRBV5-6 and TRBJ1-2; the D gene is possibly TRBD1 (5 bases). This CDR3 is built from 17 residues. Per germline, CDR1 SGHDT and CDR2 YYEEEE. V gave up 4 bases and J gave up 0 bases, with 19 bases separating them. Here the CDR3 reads CASSPLGGVGANYGYTF. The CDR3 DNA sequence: TGTGCCAGCAGCCCTTTGGGGGGGGTAGGAGCTAACTATGGCTACACCTTC.

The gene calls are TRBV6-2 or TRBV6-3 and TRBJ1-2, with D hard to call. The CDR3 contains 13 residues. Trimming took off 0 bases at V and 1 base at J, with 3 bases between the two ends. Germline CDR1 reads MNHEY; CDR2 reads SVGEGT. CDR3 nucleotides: TGTGCCAGCAGTTACTCGAATAACTATGGCTACACCTTC. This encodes CASSYSNNYGYTF.

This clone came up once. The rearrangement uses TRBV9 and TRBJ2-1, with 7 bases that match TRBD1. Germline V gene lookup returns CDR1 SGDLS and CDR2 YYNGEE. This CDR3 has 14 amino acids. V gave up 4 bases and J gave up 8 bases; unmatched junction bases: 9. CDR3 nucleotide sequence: TGTGCCAGCAGCTGGGGGACAGTTGGCGATGAGCAGTTCTTC. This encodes CASSWGTVGDEQFF. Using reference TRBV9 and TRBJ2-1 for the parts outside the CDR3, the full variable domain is DSGVTQTPKHLITATGQRVTLRCSPRSGDLSVYWYQQSLDQGLQFLIQYYNGEERAKGNILERFSAQQFPDLHSELNLSSLELGDSALYFCASSWGTVGDEQFFGPGTRLTVL.

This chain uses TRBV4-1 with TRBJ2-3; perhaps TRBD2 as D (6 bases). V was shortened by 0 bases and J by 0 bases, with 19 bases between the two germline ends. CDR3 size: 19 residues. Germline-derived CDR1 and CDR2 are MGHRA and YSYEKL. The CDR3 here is CASSQEAGNQGYSTDTQYF. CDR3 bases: TGCGCCAGCAGCCAAGAGGCGGGGAACCAGGGCTATAGCACAGATACGCAGTATTTT.

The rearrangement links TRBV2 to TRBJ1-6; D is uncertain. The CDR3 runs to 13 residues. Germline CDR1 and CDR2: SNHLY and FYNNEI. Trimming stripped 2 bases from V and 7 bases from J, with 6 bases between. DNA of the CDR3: TGTGCCAGCAGTGAATTGGCAAATTCACCCCTCCACTTT. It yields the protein CASSELANSPLHF. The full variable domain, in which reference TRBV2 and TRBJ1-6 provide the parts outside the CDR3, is EPEVTQTPSHQVTQMGQEVILRCVPISNHLYFYWYRQILGQKVEFLVSFYNNEISEKSEIFDDQFSVERPDGSNFTLKIRSTKLEDSAMYFCASSELANSPLHFGNGTRLTVT.

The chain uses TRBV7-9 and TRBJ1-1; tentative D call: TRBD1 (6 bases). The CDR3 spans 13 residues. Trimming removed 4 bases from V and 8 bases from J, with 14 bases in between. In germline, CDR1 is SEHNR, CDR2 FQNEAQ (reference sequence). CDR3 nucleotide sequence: TGTGCCAGCAGCTCGTCGGGGGCCCGCGAAGCTTTCTTT. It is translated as CASSSSGAREAFF.

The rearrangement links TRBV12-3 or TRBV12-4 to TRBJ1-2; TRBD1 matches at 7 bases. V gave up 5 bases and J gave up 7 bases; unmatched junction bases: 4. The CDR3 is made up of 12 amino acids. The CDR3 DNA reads TGTGCCAGCAGTCGACAGGGTAGTGGCTACACCTTC. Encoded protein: CASSRQGSGYTF.

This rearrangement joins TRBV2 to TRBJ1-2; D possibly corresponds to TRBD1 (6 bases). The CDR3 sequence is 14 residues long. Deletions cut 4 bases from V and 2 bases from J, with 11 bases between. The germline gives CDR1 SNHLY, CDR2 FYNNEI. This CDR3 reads CASSGTGLNYGYTF. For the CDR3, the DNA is TGTGCCAGCAGTGGAACAGGGCTAAACTATGGCTACACCTTC.

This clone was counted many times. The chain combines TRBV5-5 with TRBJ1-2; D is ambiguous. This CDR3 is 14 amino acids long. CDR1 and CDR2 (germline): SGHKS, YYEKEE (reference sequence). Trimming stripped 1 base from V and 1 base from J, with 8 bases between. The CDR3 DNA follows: TGTGCCAGCAGCTTGAATAGGGTTAACTATGGCTACACCTTC. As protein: CASSLNRVNYGYTF.

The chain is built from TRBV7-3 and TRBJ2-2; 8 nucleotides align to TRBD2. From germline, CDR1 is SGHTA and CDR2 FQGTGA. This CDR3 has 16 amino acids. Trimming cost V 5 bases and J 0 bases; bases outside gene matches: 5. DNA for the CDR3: TGTGCCAGCAGCCCGGGTAGCGGGGCGAACACCGGGGAGCTGTTTTTT. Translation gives CASSPGSGANTGELFF.

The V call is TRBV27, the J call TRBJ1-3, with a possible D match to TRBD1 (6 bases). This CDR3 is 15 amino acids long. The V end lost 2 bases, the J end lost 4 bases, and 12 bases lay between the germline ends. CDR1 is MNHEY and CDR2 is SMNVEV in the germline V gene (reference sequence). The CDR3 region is CASSLGGPGGNTIYF. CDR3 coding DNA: TGTGCCAGCAGTTTAGGGGGCCCGGGAGGAAACACCATATATTTT.

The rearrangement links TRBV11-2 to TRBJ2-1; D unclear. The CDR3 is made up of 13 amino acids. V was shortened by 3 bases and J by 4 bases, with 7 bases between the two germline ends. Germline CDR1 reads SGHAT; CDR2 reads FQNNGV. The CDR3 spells CASSFQAYNEQFF. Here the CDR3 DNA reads TGTGCCAGCAGCTTCCAGGCGTACAATGAGCAGTTCTTC.

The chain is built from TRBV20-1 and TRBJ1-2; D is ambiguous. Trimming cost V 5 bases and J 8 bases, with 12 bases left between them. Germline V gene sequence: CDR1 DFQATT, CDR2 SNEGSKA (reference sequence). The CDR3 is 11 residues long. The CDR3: CSAPLKAGYTF. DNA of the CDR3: TGCAGTGCTCCCCTTAAGGCGGGCTACACCTTC.

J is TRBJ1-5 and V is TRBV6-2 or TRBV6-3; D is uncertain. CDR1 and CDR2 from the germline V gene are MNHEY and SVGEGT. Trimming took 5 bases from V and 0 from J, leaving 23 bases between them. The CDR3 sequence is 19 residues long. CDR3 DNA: TGTGCCAGCAGTAGCGGTCTAGGGCCCTCGATTTATAGCAATCAGCCCCAGCATTTT. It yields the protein CASSSGLGPSIYSNQPQHF.

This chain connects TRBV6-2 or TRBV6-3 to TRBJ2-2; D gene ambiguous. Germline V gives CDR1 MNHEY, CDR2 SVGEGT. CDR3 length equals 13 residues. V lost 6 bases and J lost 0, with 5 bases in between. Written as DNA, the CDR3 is TGTGCCAGCAGCCCAGCGAACACCGGGGAGCTGTTTTTT. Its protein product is CASSPANTGELFF.

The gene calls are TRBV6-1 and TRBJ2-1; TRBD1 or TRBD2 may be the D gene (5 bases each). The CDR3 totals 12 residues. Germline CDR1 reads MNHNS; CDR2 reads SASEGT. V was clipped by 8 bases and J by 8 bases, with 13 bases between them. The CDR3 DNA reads TGTGCCAGCGTTCGGGGACGGGATGAGCAGTTCTTC. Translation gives CASVRGRDEQFF.

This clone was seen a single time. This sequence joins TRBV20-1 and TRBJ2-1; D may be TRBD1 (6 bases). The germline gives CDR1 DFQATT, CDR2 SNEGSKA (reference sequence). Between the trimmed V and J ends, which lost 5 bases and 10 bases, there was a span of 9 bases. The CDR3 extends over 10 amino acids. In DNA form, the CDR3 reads TGCAGTGCTCACAGGGTCGAGCAGTTCTTC. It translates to CSAHRVEQFF.

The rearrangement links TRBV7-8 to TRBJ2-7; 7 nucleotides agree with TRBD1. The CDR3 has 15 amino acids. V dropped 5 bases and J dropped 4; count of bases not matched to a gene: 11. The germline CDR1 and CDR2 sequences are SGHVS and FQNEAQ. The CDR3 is CASSPRQGPSYEQYF. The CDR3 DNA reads TGTGCCAGCAGCCCCAGACAGGGTCCTTCTTACGAGCAGTACTTC.